One T cell receptor beta chain is described in this entry. The antigen is undetermined. Looked up from germline, CDR1 is SGHAT and CDR2 is FQNNGV. Trimming stripped 3 bases from V and 6 bases from J, with 13 bases between. This CDR3 is 14 amino acids long. This specimen comes from a study of cytotoxic CD8 clonotypes in ibrutinib-treated CLL. Whole-study findings and limits: At baseline, clonality was higher than in age-matched healthy donors and correlated with CD8+ counts. Private clonotypes, not public ones, expanded at ibrutinib response.

The repertoire was sequenced with immunoSEQ multiplex PCR; TCRdb's copy has only in-frame clones and lacks some. The data show just over 200,000 clones, 65% to 80% seen once. This clonotype was obtained from a human donor with chronic lymphocytic leukemia. This rearrangement joins TRBV11-2 to TRBJ2-3; D gene ambiguous. The specimen was PBMCs, collected after 12 months of ibrutinib treatment. The chain's CDR3 is CASSFTGGFDTQYF. CDR3 in DNA: TGTGCCAGCAGCTTCACCGGTGGTTTCGATACGCAGTATTTT. Supplemented by reference TRBV11-2 and TRBJ2-3, the full variable domain reads EAGVAQSPRYKIIEKRQSVAFWCNPISGHATLYWYQQILGQGPKLLIQFQNNGVVDDSQLPKDRFSAERLKGVDSTLKIQPAKLEDSAVYLCASSFTGGFDTQYFGPGTRLTVL.